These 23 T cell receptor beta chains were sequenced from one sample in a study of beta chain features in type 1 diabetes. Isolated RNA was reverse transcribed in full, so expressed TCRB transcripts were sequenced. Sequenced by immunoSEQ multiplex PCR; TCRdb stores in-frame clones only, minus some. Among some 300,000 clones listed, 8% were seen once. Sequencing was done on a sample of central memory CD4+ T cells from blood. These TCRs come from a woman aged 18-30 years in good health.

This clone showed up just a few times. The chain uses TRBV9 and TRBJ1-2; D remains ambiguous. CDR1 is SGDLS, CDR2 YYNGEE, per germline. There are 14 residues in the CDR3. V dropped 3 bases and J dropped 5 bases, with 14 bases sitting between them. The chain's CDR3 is CASSAPGLGYGYTF. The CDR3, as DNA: TGTGCCAGCAGCGCGCCCGGGCTGGGGTATGGCTACACCTTC. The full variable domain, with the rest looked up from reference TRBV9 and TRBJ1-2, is DSGVTQTPKHLITATGQRVTLRCSPRSGDLSVYWYQQSLDQGLQFLIQYYNGEERAKGNILERFSAQQFPDLHSELNLSSLELGDSALYFCASSAPGLGYGYTFGSGTRLTVV.

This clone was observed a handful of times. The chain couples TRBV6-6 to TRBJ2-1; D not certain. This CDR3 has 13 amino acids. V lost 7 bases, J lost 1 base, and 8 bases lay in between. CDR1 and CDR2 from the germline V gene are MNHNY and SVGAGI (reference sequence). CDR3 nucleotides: TGTGCCAGCAAAGGGTATTCCTACAATGAGCAGTTCTTC. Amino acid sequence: CASKGYSYNEQFF.

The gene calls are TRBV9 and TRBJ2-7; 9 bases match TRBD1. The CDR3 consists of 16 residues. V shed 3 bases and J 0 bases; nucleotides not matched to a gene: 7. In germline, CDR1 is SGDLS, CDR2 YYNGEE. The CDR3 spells CASSETGTGPSYEQYF. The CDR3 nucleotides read TGTGCCAGCAGCGAGACCGGGACAGGGCCCTCCTACGAGCAGTACTTC.

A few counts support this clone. The CDR3 coding sequence is TGTGCCAGCTCACCGAGACAGGGGGCAGGAGAGACCCAGTACTTC. Residues: CASSPRQGAGETQYF. The rearrangement uses TRBV18 and TRBJ2-5; TRBD1 agrees at 10 bases. Germline trimming cut 3 bases from V and 4 bases from J; bases unmatched to any gene: 5. Per germline, CDR1 KGHSH and CDR2 LQKENI. The CDR3 spans 15 residues.

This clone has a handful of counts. CDR3 residues: CASSPGGTRGYTF. The CDR3 region has the DNA TGTGCCAGCTCACCGGGCGGGACCCGTGGCTACACCTTC. V usage is TRBV18 and J usage is TRBJ1-2; D possibly corresponds to TRBD1 (5 bases). V was clipped by 3 bases and J by 7 bases, with 12 bases between them. Germline V gene lookup returns CDR1 KGHSH and CDR2 LQKENI. The CDR3 spans 13 residues.

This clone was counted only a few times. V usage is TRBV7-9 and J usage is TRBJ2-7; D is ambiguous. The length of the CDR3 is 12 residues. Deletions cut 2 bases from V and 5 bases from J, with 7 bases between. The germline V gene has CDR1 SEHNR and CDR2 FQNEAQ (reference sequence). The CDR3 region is CASSLTVNEQYF. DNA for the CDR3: TGTGCCAGCAGCTTAACGGTGAACGAGCAGTACTTC.

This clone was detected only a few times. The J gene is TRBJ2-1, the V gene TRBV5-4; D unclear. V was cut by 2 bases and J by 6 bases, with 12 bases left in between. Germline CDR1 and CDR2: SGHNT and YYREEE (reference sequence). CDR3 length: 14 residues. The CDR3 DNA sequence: TGTGCCAGCAGCTTCGGCGAATTGGTCAATGAGCAGTTCTTC. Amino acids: CASSFGELVNEQFF.

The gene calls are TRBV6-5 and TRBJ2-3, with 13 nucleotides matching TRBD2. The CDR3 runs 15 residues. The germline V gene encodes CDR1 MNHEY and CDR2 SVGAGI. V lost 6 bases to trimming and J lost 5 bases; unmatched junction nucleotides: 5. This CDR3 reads CASRRTSGRQDTQYF. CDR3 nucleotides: TGTGCCAGCAGGAGGACTAGCGGGAGACAAGATACGCAGTATTTT.

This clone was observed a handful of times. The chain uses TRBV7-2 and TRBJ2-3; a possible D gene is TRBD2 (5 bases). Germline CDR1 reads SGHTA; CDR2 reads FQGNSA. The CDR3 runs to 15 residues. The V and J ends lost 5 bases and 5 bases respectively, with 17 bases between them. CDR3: CASSPTEGGGDTQYF. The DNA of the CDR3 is TGTGCCAGCAGCCCGACTGAGGGTGGCGGAGATACGCAGTATTTT.

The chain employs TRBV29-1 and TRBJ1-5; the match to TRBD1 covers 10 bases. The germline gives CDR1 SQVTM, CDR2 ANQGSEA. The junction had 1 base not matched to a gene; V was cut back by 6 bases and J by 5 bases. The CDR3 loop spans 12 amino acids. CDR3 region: CSVGTGDQPQHF. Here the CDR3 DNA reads TGCAGCGTCGGGACAGGGGATCAGCCCCAGCATTTT. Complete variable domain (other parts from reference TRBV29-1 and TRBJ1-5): SAVISQKPSRDICQRGTSLTIQCQVDSQVTMMFWYRQQPGQSLTLIATANQGSEATYESGFVIDKFPISRPNLTFSTLTVSNMSPEDSSIYLCSVGTGDQPQHFGDGTRLSIL.

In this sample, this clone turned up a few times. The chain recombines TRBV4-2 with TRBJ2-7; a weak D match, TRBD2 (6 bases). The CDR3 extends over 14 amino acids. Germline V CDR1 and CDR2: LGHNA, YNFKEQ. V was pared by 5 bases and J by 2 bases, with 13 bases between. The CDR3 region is CASSRGGVTYEQYF. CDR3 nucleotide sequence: TGTGCCAGCAGCAGGGGCGGGGTCACCTACGAGCAGTACTTC.

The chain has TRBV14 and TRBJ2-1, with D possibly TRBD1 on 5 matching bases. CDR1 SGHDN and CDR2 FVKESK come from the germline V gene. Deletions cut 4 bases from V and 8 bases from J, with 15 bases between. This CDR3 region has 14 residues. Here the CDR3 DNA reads TGTGCCAGCAGCCCCCCCGGCAGGGCCCATGAGCAGTTCTTC. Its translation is CASSPPGRAHEQFF. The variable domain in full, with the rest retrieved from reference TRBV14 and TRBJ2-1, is EAGVTQFPSHSVIEKGQTVTLRCDPISGHDNLYWYRRVMGKEIKFLLHFVKESKQDESGMPNNRFLAERTGGTYSTLKVQPAELEDSGVYFCASSPPGRAHEQFFGPGTRLTVL.

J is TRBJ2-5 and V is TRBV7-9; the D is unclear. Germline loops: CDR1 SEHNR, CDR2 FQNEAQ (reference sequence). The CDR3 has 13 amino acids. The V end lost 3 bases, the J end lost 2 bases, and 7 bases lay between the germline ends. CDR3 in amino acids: CASSFGVQETQYF. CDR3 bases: TGTGCCAGCAGCTTTGGGGTACAAGAGACCCAGTACTTC.

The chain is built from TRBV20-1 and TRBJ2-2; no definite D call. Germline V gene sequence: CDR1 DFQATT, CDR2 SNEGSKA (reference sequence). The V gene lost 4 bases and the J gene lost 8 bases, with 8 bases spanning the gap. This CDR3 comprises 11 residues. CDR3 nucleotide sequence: TGCAGTGCTATGGACCTGGGGGAGCTGTTTTTT. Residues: CSAMDLGELFF.

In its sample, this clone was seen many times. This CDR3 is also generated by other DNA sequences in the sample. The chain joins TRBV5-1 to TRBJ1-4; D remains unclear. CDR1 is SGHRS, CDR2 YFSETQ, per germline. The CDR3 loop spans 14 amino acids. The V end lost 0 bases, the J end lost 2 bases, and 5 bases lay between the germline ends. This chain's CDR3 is CASSLDSTNEKLFF. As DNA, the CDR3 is TGCGCCAGCAGCTTGGATTCGACTAATGAAAAACTGTTTTTT.

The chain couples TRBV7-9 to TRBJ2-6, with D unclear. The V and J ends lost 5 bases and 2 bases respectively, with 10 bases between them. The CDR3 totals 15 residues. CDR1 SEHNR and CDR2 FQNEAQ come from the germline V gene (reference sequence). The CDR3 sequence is CASSPPLAGANVLTF. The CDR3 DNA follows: TGTGCCAGCAGCCCGCCCCTCGCTGGGGCCAACGTCCTGACTTTC. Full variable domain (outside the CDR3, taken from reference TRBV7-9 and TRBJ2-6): DTGVSQNPRHKITKRGQNVTFRCDPISEHNRLYWYRQTLGQGPEFLTYFQNEAQLEKSRLLSDRFSAERPKGSFSTLEIQRTEQGDSAMYLCASSPPLAGANVLTFGAGSRLTVL.

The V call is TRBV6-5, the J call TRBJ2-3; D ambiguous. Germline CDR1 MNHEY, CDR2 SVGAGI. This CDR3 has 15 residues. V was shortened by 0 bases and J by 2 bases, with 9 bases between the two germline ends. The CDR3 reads CASSYSPQVTDTQYF. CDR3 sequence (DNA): TGTGCCAGCAGTTACTCGCCCCAGGTCACAGATACGCAGTATTTT.

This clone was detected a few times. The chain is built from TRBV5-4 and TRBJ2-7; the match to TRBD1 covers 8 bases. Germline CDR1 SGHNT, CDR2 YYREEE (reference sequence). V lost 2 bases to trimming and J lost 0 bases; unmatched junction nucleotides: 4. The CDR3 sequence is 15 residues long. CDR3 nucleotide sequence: TGTGCCAGCAGCTTAAGGACAGGGCTCTCCTACGAGCAGTACTTC. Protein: CASSLRTGLSYEQYF.

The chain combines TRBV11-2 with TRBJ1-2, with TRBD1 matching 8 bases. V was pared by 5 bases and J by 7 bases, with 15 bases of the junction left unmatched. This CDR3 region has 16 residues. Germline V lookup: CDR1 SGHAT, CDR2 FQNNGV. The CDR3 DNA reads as TGTGCCAGCAGCCCAGGAGGACAGGGAAGCTCCCTTGGCTACACCTTC. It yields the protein CASSPGGQGSSLGYTF.

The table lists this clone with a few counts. CDR3: CASSSKGPWTNEKLFF. DNA of the CDR3: TGTGCCAGCAGCTCAAAAGGGCCGTGGACTAATGAAAAACTGTTTTTT. V and J are TRBV14 and TRBJ1-4; D unclear. V shed 5 bases and J shed 2 bases, with 15 bases lying between them. In germline, CDR1 is SGHDN, CDR2 FVKESK. The CDR3 contains 16 residues.

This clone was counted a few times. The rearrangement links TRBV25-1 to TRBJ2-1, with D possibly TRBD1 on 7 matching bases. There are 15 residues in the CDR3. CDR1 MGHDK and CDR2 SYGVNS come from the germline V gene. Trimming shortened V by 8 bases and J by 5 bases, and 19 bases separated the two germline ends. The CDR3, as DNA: TGTGCCAGCCTCGGGGGCAGGGGGTTCGACAATGAGCAGTTCTTC. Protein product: CASLGGRGFDNEQFF.

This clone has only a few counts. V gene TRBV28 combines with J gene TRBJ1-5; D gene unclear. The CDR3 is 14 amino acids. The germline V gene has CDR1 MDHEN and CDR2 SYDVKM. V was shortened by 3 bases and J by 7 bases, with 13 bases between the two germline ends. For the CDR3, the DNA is TGTGCCAGCAGTTTCCCAGGAGGAGGGCAGCCCCAGCATTTT. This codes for CASSFPGGGQPQHF.

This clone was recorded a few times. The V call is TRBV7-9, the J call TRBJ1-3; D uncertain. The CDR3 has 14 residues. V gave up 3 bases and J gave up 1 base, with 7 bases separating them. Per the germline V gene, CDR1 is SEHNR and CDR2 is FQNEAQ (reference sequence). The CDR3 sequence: CASSFAGSGNTIYF. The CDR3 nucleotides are TGTGCCAGCAGCTTTGCAGGTTCTGGAAACACCATATATTTT. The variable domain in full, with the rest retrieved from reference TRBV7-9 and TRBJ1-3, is DTGVSQNPRHKITKRGQNVTFRCDPISEHNRLYWYRQTLGQGPEFLTYFQNEAQLEKSRLLSDRFSAERPKGSFSTLEIQRTEQGDSAMYLCASSFAGSGNTIYFGEGSWLTVV.